These 30 T cell receptor beta chains share one sample of origin, sequenced in a study of shared clonotypes between healthy human individuals. Sequencing used immunoSEQ multiplex PCR; TCRdb keeps in-frame clones, though not all of them. The data show 2.3 million or so clones, 85% to 95% seen once. Sequenced material: naive CD4+ T cells from PBMCs. Documented subset: CD45RA+ positively selected. All receptors come from a man aged 18-30 years in good health. Some clones in this sample may be carry-over from other donors' samples.

The J gene is TRBJ2-3, the V gene TRBV27; D might be TRBD2 (6 bases). Trimming left V 1 base short and J 2 bases short, with 10 bases between. This CDR3 is built from 15 residues. Germline CDR1 is MNHEY and CDR2 is SMNVEV (reference sequence). The CDR3 is CASSLYGGNTDTQYF. The DNA for the CDR3 is TGTGCCAGCAGTTTATACGGCGGGAACACAGATACGCAGTATTTT.

This chain connects TRBV5-4 to TRBJ2-7; tentatively, D is TRBD1 or TRBD2 (5 bases each). The V end lost 2 bases, the J end lost 3 bases, and 15 bases lay between the germline ends. This CDR3 has 15 amino acids. CDR1 is SGHNT, CDR2 YYREEE, per germline (reference sequence). CDR3 in amino acids: CASSLSGTPGYEQYF. The CDR3 DNA reads TGTGCCAGCAGCTTATCCGGGACCCCAGGCTACGAGCAGTACTTC.

This rearrangement joins TRBV11-2 to TRBJ2-2, with a possible D match to TRBD1 (5 bases). V was trimmed by 5 bases and J by 0 bases, leaving 13 bases between them. There are 16 residues in the CDR3. In germline, CDR1 is SGHAT, CDR2 FQNNGV. CDR3 loop: CASSTTVLANTGELFF. The CDR3 DNA reads TGTGCCAGCAGCACGACAGTCCTCGCGAACACCGGGGAGCTGTTTTTT.

The gene calls are TRBV14 and TRBJ1-1, with 7 bases that match TRBD1. In germline, CDR1 is SGHDN, CDR2 FVKESK. The V gene end was trimmed by 4 bases and the J gene end by 5 bases; junction bases not matched to a gene: 16. The CDR3 extends over 17 amino acids. The CDR3 reads CASSPRLFTGEFTEAFF. CDR3 coding DNA: TGTGCCAGCAGCCCACGCCTCTTCACAGGGGAGTTTACTGAAGCTTTCTTT.

V is TRBV18 and J is TRBJ2-1, with TRBD2 matching over 10 bases. V lost 3 bases to trimming and J lost 8 bases; unmatched junction nucleotides: 4. Germline V CDR1 and CDR2: KGHSH, LQKENI. This CDR3 has 14 amino acids. The CDR3 DNA follows: TGTGCCAGCTCACCGACTAGCGGGCCCCATGAGCAGTTCTTC. Translating it yields CASSPTSGPHEQFF. The whole variable domain, filled in from reference TRBV18 and TRBJ2-1, reads NAGVMQNPRHLVRRRGQEARLRCSPMKGHSHVYWYRQLPEEGLKFMVYLQKENIIDESGMPKERFSAEFPKEGPSILRIQQVVRGDSAAYFCASSPTSGPHEQFFGPGTRLTVL.

This chain uses TRBV5-4 with TRBJ2-3; maybe TRBD1 (6 bases). Germline V lookup: CDR1 SGHNT, CDR2 YYREEE (reference sequence). This CDR3 comprises 17 residues. V dropped 4 bases and J dropped 6 bases, with 24 bases sitting between them. The CDR3 loop reads CASSDVSRGRRRDTQYF. DNA of the CDR3: TGTGCCAGCAGCGACGTCAGTAGGGGGAGAAGGCGGGATACGCAGTATTTT.

V usage is TRBV30 and J usage is TRBJ1-5; 9 bases line up with TRBD1. After removal of 2 bases from V and 7 bases from J, the junction contained 9 bases not matched to a gene. Per the germline V gene, CDR1 is GTSNPN and CDR2 is SVGIG (reference sequence). The CDR3 loop spans 15 amino acids. DNA for the CDR3: TGTGCCTGGAGTTTAATGGGACAGGGAGGACAGCCCCAGCATTTT. This gives the protein CAWSLMGQGGQPQHF.

A single count supports this clone. Other nucleotide sequences from this sample produce the same CDR3. The chain is built from TRBV5-1 and TRBJ2-1, with D possibly being TRBD2 (6 bases). Deletions cut 4 bases from V and 0 bases from J, with 11 bases between. There are 15 residues in the CDR3. Germline V gives CDR1 SGHRS, CDR2 YFSETQ. The CDR3 sequence is CASSPGGSSYNEQFF. DNA of the CDR3: TGCGCCAGCAGCCCTGGGGGGAGCTCCTACAATGAGCAGTTCTTC.

This chain uses TRBV29-1 with TRBJ1-5; D gene unclear. Germline CDR1 reads SQVTM; CDR2 reads ANQGSEA. Trimming left V 5 bases short and J 0 bases short, with 5 bases between. The CDR3 sequence is 12 residues long. CDR3 nucleotides: TGCAGCGTTATAGTTAGCAATCAGCCCCAGCATTTT. This codes for CSVIVSNQPQHF.

The rearrangement links TRBV30 to TRBJ2-5, with D perhaps matching TRBD2 (6 bases). Trimming removed 0 bases from V and 5 bases from J, with 19 bases in between. CDR1 is GTSNPN and CDR2 is SVGIG in the germline V gene (reference sequence). This CDR3 is built from 16 residues. The CDR3 DNA follows: TGTGCCTGGAGTGTACCTTCTATATTGACTAGGGAGACCCAGTACTTC. Residues: CAWSVPSILTRETQYF.

The CDR3 DNA is TGTGCCAGCAGCGATAGGGTTGCAGTGACTAATGAAAAACTGTTTTTT. It is translated as CASSDRVAVTNEKLFF. The chain has TRBV11-1 and TRBJ1-4; D is unresolved. V lost 5 bases, J lost 2 bases, and 15 bases lay in between. The CDR3 spans 16 residues. The germline V gene has CDR1 SGHAT and CDR2 FQDESV (reference sequence).

The genes are TRBV7-3 and TRBJ2-5; the match to TRBD2 covers 9 bases. The germline V gene encodes CDR1 SGHTA and CDR2 FQGTGA. CDR3 length: 14 amino acids. The junction had 6 bases not matched to a gene; V was cut back by 5 bases and J by 5 bases. The DNA of the CDR3 is TGTGCCAGCAGCCATAGCGGGAGCGGGGAGACCCAGTACTTC. Translated, it gives CASSHSGSGETQYF.

The V and J genes are TRBV5-8 and TRBJ1-5, with 8 nucleotides matching TRBD1. From germline, CDR1 is SGHTS and CDR2 YDEGEE. J gave up 7 bases and V 7 bases, and 10 bases lay outside the gene matches. The CDR3 consists of 14 residues. The CDR3 here is CASDLGQGGQPQHF. The CDR3 nucleotides are TGTGCCAGCGACCTCGGACAGGGAGGCCAGCCCCAGCATTTT.

The J gene is TRBJ2-7, the V gene TRBV5-6; the D is unclear. Trimming left V 5 bases short and J 4 bases short, with 22 bases between. This CDR3 spans 16 amino acids. Per germline, CDR1 SGHDT and CDR2 YYEEEE. DNA of the CDR3: TGTGCCAGCAGGACTGCAGGTGAAGTAGAGGCGTACGAGCAGTACTTC. Translation gives CASRTAGEVEAYEQYF.

The chain carries TRBV28 and TRBJ2-7, with 7 bases aligning to TRBD2. CDR1 MDHEN and CDR2 SYDVKM come from the germline V gene. Unmatched junction bases numbered 5, after V lost 6 bases and J lost 0 bases. This CDR3 has 14 residues. As DNA, the CDR3 is TGTGCCAGCAGCGAGCGGGGTATCTCCTACGAGCAGTACTTC. Encoded protein: CASSERGISYEQYF. The complete variable domain, with remaining parts taken from reference TRBV28 and TRBJ2-7, reads DVKVTQSSRYLVKRTGEKVFLECVQDMDHENMFWYRQDPGLGLRLIYFSYDVKMKEKGDIPEGYSVSREKKERFSLILESASTNQTSMYLCASSERGISYEQYFGPGTRLTVT.

The rearrangement joins TRBV28 to TRBJ1-4; no reliable D call. Germline CDR1 and CDR2: MDHEN and SYDVKM. Trimming removed 6 bases at V and 0 bases at J, with 14 bases between. The CDR3 runs 16 residues. CDR3 in amino acids: CASSPPSPATNEKLFF. CDR3 nucleotides: TGTGCCAGCAGCCCCCCCAGCCCTGCAACTAATGAAAAACTGTTTTTT.

J is TRBJ2-3 and V is TRBV21-1; TRBD2, the table's D call, lacks a check against the DNA. TRBV21-1 is tagged as a pseudogene. The CDR3 runs to 18 residues. This CDR3 is CASSKAPPDEDSTDTQYF. CDR3 sequence (DNA): TGTGCCAGCAGCAAAGCCCCTCCCGACGAGGATAGCACAGATACGCAGTATTTT.

This clone was seen only a few times. V gene TRBV25-1 combines with J gene TRBJ1-1; no definite D call. V was shortened by 5 bases and J by 0 bases, with 13 bases between the two germline ends. Looked up from germline, CDR1 is MGHDK and CDR2 is SYGVNS. CDR3 length equals 15 residues. The chain's CDR3 is CASSRPGYMNTEAFF. CDR3 in DNA: TGTGCCAGCAGTCGTCCGGGGTACATGAACACTGAAGCTTTCTTT.

This chain links TRBV14 with TRBJ2-3; TRBD1 is a possible D gene (5 bases). From germline, CDR1 is SGHDN and CDR2 FVKESK. The CDR3 length is 16 residues. V lost 2 bases, J lost 0 bases, and 12 bases lay in between. The CDR3: CASSQRDSSSTDTQYF. CDR3 DNA: TGTGCCAGCAGCCAACGAGACAGCTCTAGCACAGATACGCAGTATTTT.

The CDR3 reads CASSPPRRGNTGELFF. The CDR3 nucleotides are TGTGCCAGCAGTCCCCCCAGGAGGGGAAACACCGGGGAGCTGTTTTTT. The V gene is TRBV28, the J gene TRBJ2-2, with a tentative D call TRBD2 (6 bases). The germline CDR1 and CDR2 sequences are MDHEN and SYDVKM. V was shortened by 5 bases and J by 2 bases, with 15 bases between the two germline ends. This CDR3 comprises 16 residues.

The rearrangement links TRBV7-9 to TRBJ2-6, with TRBD1 as a possible D gene (6 bases). Trimming removed 5 bases from V and 0 bases from J, with 11 bases in between. Germline loops: CDR1 SEHNR, CDR2 FQNEAQ (reference sequence). The length of the CDR3 is 16 residues. The CDR3 reads CASSRRTASGANVLTF. Here the CDR3 DNA reads TGTGCCAGCAGCCGGCGGACAGCCTCTGGGGCCAACGTCCTGACTTTC.

V gene TRBV5-1 combines with J gene TRBJ1-2; tentative D call: TRBD1 (5 bases). Germline CDR1 SGHRS, CDR2 YFSETQ. The V end lost 3 bases, the J end lost 8 bases, and 20 bases lay between the germline ends. The CDR3 is 15 residues long. DNA for the CDR3: TGCGCCAGCAGCTCGGACCCGGGACCCCCTCTCGGCTACACCTTC. It translates to CASSSDPGPPLGYTF.

The count of this clone is one. The rearrangement joins TRBV7-2 to TRBJ2-3; no reliable D call. The CDR3 is 16 residues long. Germline V gives CDR1 SGHTA, CDR2 FQGNSA. With 2 bases removed from V and 0 bases from J, the gap between germline ends came to 12 bases. CDR3 protein: CASSLNGPSSTDTQYF. CDR3 DNA: TGTGCCAGCAGCTTAAACGGCCCTTCGAGCACAGATACGCAGTATTTT.

The chain employs TRBV5-1 and TRBJ2-5; D is tentatively TRBD1 or TRBD2 (5 bases each). V was trimmed by 6 bases and J by 5 bases, leaving 11 bases between them. Germline V gene data show CDR1 as SGHRS and CDR2 as YFSETQ. This CDR3 spans 12 amino acids. The CDR3 here is CASTYGDETQYF. As DNA, the CDR3 is TGCGCCAGCACCTACGGGGACGAGACCCAGTACTTC.

The V and J genes are TRBV4-2 and TRBJ1-2; D is possibly TRBD1 (5 bases). The germline V gene encodes CDR1 LGHNA and CDR2 YNFKEQ. The V and J ends lost 0 bases and 7 bases respectively, with 18 bases between them. This CDR3 has 16 amino acids. Here the CDR3 reads CASSQDPARAGAGYTF. In DNA form, the CDR3 reads TGTGCCAGCAGCCAAGATCCGGCCAGGGCCGGAGCTGGCTACACCTTC.

The rearrangement joins TRBV29-1 to TRBJ2-3; TRBD1 or TRBD2 may be the D gene (6 bases each). Germline values: CDR1 SQVTM, CDR2 ANQGSEA. There are 13 residues in the CDR3. The V end was cut by 7 bases, the J end by 4 bases, with 15 bases between. This chain's CDR3 is CSAGGAGADTQYF. In nucleotides, the CDR3 is TGCAGCGCCGGGGGAGCAGGGGCAGATACGCAGTATTTT.

V is TRBV27 and J is TRBJ2-1; no clear D gene. The CDR3 length is 14 residues. Looked up from germline, CDR1 is MNHEY and CDR2 is SMNVEV (reference sequence). Trimming took 5 bases from V and 11 from J, leaving 19 bases between them. CDR3 sequence (DNA): TGTGCCAGCAGTCCACAGACGGACCGTGCAAAGCAGTTCTTC. Translated: CASSPQTDRAKQFF.

With regard to this clone: The sample contains more than one DNA sequence encoding this CDR3. The chain links TRBV28 to TRBJ1-2; unclear D gene. The CDR3 contains 13 residues. Germline CDR1 is MDHEN and CDR2 is SYDVKM. With 4 bases removed from V and 0 bases from J, the gap between germline ends came to 6 bases. CDR3 nucleotides: TGTGCCAGCAGTTCGCAGCCTAACTATGGCTACACCTTC. Translated, it gives CASSSQPNYGYTF.

The chain carries TRBV19 and TRBJ1-4; D remains unclear. Per germline, CDR1 LNHDA and CDR2 SQIVND (reference sequence). V lost 2 bases, J lost 3 bases, and 13 bases lay in between. This CDR3 has 16 amino acids. The CDR3 DNA follows: TGTGCCAGTAGTATATACGCTCCAGGCGCTAATGAAAAACTGTTTTTT. Translated: CASSIYAPGANEKLFF.

The J gene is TRBJ1-4, the V gene TRBV5-6; the match to TRBD1 covers 8 bases. Germline V gene lookup returns CDR1 SGHDT and CDR2 YYEEEE. This CDR3 is 12 amino acids long. V lost 3 bases, J lost 12 bases, and 4 bases stayed unmatched. The CDR3 loop reads CASSSGQGQLFF. The CDR3 DNA reads as TGTGCCAGCAGCTCCGGACAGGGCCAACTGTTTTTT.